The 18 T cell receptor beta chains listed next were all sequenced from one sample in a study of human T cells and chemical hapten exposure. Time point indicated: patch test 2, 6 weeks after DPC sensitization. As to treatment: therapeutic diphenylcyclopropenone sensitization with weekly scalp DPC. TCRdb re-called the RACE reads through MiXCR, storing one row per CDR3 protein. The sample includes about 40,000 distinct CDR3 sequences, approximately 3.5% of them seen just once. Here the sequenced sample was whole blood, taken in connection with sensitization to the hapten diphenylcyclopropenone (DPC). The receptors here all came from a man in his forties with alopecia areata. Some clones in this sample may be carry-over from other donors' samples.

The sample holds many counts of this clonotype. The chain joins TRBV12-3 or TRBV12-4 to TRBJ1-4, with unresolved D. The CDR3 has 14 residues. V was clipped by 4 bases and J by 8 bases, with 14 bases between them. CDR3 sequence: CASSWGGVGEKLFF. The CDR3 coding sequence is TGTGCCAGCAGTTGGGGTGGGGTCGGAGAAAAACTGTTTTTT.

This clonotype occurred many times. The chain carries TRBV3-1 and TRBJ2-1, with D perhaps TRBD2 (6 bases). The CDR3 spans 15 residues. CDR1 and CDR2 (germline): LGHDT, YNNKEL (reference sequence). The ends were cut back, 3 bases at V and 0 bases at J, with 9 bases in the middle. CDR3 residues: CASSQLTSSYNEQFF. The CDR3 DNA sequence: TGTGCCAGCAGCCAGCTGACTAGCTCCTACAATGAGCAGTTCTTC.

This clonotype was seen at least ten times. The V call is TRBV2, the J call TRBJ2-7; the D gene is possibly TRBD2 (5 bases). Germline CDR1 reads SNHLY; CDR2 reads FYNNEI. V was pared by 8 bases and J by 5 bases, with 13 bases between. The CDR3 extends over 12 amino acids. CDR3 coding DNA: TGTGCCAGCGGCCGGGAAGTCAACGAGCAGTACTTC. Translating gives CASGREVNEQYF.

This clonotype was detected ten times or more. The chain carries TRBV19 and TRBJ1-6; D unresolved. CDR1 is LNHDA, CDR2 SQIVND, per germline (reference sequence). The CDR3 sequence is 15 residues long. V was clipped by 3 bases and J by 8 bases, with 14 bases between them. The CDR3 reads CASSILDQPDSPLHF. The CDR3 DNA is TGTGCCAGTAGTATTCTAGACCAACCGGATTCACCCCTCCACTTT.

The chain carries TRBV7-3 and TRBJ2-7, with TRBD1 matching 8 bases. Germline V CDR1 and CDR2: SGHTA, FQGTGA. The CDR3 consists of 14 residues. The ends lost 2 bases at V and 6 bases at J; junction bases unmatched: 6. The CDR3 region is CASSLGDRGSEQYF. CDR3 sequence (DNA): TGTGCCAGCAGCTTAGGCGACAGGGGATCCGAGCAGTACTTC.

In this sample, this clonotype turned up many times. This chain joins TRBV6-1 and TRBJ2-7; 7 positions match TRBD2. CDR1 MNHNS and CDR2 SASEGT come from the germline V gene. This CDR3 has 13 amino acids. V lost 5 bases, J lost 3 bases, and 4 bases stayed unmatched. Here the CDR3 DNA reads TGTGCCAGCAGTCCTGGGGAGGGCTACGAGCAGTACTTC. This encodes CASSPGEGYEQYF.

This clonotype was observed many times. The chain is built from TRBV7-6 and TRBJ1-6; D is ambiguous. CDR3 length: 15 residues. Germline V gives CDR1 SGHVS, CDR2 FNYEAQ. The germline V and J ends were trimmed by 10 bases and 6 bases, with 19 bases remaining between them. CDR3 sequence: CAKVTRDGINSPLHF. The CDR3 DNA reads TGTGCCAAGGTCACCCGAGACGGAATTAATTCACCCCTCCACTTT.

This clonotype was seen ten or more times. Here the CDR3 reads CASSSFGTGQSGNQPQHF. The CDR3 DNA is TGTGCCAGCAGCTCCTTTGGAACGGGACAGAGCGGCAATCAGCCCCAGCATTTT. The rearrangement uses TRBV7-2 and TRBJ1-5, with 7 bases fitting TRBD1. Germline CDR1 is SGHTA and CDR2 is FQGNSA. The CDR3 is 18 residues long. V gave up 4 bases and J gave up 2 bases; unmatched junction bases: 14.

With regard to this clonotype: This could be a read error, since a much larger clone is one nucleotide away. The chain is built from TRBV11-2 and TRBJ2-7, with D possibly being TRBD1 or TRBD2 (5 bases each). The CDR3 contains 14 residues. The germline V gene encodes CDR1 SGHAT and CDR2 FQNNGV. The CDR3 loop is CANSPPPGPDEQYF. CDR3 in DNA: TGTGCCAACAGCCCACCCCCGGGACCCGATGAGCAGTACTTC.

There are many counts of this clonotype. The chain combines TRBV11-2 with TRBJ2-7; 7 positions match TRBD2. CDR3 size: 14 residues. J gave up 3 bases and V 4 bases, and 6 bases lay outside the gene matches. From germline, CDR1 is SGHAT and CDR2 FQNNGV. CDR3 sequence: CASSSSGTGYEQYF. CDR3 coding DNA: TGTGCCAGCAGCTCGAGCGGGACTGGCTACGAGCAGTACTTC.

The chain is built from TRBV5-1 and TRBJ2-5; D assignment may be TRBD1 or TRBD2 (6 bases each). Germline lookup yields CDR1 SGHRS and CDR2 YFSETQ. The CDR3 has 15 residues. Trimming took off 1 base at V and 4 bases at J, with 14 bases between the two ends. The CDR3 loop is CASSLSPGGVETQYF. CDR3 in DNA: TGCGCCAGCAGCTTGTCACCCGGGGGCGTAGAGACCCAGTACTTC.

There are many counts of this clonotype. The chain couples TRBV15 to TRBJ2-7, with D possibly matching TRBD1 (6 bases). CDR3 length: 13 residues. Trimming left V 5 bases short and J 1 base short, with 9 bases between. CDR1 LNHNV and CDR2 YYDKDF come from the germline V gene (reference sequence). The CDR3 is CATSRDTSYEQYF. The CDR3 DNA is TGTGCCACCAGCCGGGACACTTCCTACGAGCAGTACTTC.

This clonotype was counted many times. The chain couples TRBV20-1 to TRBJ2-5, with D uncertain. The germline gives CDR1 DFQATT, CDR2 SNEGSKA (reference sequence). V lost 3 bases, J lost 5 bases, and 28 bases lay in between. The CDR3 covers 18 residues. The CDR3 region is CSASLYGDTRISRETQYF. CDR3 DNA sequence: TGCAGTGCTAGCCTGTACGGCGACACAAGGATTAGCAGGGAGACCCAGTACTTC.

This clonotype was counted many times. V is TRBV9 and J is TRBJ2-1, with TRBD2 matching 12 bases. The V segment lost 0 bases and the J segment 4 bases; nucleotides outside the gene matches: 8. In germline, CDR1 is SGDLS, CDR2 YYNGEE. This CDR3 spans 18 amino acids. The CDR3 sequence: CASSVGLAGGRGYNEQFF. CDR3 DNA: TGTGCCAGCAGCGTAGGTCTAGCGGGAGGGCGGGGTTACAATGAGCAGTTCTTC.

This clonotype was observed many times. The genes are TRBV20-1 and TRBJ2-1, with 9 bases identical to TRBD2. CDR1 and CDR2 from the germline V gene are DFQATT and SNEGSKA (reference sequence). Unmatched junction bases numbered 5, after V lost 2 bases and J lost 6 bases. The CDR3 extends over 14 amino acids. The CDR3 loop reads CSARSLAGINEQFF. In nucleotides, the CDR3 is TGCAGTGCTAGAAGTCTAGCGGGGATCAATGAGCAGTTCTTC.

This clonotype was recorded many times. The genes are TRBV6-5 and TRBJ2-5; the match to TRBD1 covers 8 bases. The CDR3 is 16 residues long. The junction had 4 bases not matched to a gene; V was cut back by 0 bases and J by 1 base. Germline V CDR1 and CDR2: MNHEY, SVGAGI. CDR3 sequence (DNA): TGTGCCAGCAGTTACTCCGTAACAGGGGGCCAAGAGACCCAGTACTTC. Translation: CASSYSVTGGQETQYF.

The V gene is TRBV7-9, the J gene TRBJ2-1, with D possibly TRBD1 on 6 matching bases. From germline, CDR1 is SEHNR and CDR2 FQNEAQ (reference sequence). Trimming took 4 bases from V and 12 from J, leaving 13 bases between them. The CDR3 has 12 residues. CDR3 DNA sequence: TGTGCCAGCAGCTCCCAGGGGCCGCGGCAGTTCTTC. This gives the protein CASSSQGPRQFF.

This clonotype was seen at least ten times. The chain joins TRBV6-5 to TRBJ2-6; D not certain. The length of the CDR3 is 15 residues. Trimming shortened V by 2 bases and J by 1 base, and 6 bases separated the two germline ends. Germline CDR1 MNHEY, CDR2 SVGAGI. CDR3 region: CASSYVGSGANVLTF. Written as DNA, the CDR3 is TGTGCCAGCAGTTACGTGGGTTCTGGGGCCAACGTCCTGACTTTC.